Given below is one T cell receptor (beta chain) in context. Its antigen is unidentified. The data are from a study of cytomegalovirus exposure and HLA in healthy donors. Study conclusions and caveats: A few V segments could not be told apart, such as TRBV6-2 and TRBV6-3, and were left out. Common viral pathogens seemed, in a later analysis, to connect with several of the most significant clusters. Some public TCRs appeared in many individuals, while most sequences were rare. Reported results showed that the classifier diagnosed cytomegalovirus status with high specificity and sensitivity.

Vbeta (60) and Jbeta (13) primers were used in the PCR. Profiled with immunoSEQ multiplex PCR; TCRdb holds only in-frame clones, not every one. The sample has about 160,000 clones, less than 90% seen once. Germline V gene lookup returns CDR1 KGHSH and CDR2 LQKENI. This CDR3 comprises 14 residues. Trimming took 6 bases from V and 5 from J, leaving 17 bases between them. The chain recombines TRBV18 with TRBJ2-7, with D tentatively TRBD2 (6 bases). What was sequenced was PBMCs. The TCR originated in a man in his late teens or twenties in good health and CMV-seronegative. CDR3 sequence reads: CASSRDSFRDEQYF. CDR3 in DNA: TGTGCCAGCTCTCGGGACTCTTTTCGGGACGAGCAGTACTTC.